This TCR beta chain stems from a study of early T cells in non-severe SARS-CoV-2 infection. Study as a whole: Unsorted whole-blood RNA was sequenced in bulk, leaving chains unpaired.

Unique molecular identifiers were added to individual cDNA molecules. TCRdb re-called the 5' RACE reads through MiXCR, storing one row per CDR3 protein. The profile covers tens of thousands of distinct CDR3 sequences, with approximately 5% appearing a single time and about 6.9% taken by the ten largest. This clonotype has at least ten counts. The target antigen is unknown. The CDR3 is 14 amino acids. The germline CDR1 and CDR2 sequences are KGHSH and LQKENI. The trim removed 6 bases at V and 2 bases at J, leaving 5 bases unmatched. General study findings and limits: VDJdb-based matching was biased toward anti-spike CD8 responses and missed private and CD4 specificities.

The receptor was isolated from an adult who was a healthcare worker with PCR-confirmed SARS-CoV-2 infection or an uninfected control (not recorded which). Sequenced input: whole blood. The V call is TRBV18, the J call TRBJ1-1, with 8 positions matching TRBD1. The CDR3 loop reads CASSWGTGNTEAFF. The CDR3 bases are TGTGCCAGCTCCTGGGGGACAGGCAACACTGAAGCTTTCTTT. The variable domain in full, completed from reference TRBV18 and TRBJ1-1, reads NAGVMQNPRHLVRRRGQEARLRCSPMKGHSHVYWYRQLPEEGLKFMVYLQKENIIDESGMPKERFSAEFPKEGPSILRIQQVVRGDSAAYFCASSWGTGNTEAFFGQGTRLTVV.